These 24 T cell receptor beta chains originate from one sample sequenced in a study of early T cells in non-severe SARS-CoV-2 infection. MiXCR, run by TCRdb on the 5' RACE reads, gives a single entry per CDR3 protein. The data show tens of thousands of distinct CDR3 sequences, around 9.6% seen once. This sample comprised whole blood, obtained at baseline. The receptors come from an adult who was a healthcare worker with PCR-confirmed SARS-CoV-2 infection or an uninfected control (not recorded which).

The rearrangement links TRBV10-3 to TRBJ2-7; a possible D gene is TRBD2 (6 bases). The germline gives CDR1 ENHRY, CDR2 SYGVKD. This CDR3 is built from 12 residues. V gave up 8 bases and J gave up 0 bases, with 8 bases separating them. In nucleotides, the CDR3 is TGTGCCATCGGGCGGGACTCCTACGAGCAGTACTTC. Its protein is CAIGRDSYEQYF.

The chain joins TRBV28 to TRBJ2-7; TRBD1 matches 8 bases. The CDR3 loop spans 15 amino acids. CDR1 is MDHEN and CDR2 is SYDVKM in the germline V gene. V lost 5 bases to trimming and J lost 3 bases; unmatched junction nucleotides: 9. CDR3 bases: TGTGCCAGCAGTCGACCCCGACAGGGGTTCTACGAGCAGTACTTC. Its translation: CASSRPRQGFYEQYF.

This clonotype appeared a few times. This chain connects TRBV5-1 to TRBJ1-2, with a possible D match to TRBD1 (6 bases). The germline gives CDR1 SGHRS, CDR2 YFSETQ. Trimming removed 0 bases at V and 7 bases at J, with 16 bases between. The CDR3 runs 15 residues. This CDR3 reads CASSLDAQGPSGYTF. In nucleotides, the CDR3 is TGCGCCAGCAGCTTGGACGCTCAGGGGCCCAGTGGCTACACCTTC. Using reference TRBV5-1 and TRBJ1-2 for the parts outside the CDR3, the full variable domain is KAGVTQTPRYLIKTRGQQVTLSCSPISGHRSVSWYQQTPGQGLQFLFEYFSETQRNKGNFPGRFSGRQFSNSRSEMNVSTLELGDSALYLCASSLDAQGPSGYTFGSGTRLTVV.

This clonotype was recorded many times. The rearrangement joins TRBV11-2 to TRBJ2-3, with D unclear. The germline V gene has CDR1 SGHAT and CDR2 FQNNGV. This CDR3 comprises 13 residues. Deletions cut 5 bases from V and 5 bases from J, with 11 bases between. This CDR3 reads CASSLRMGDTQYF. DNA for the CDR3: TGTGCCAGCAGCCTCCGGATGGGAGATACGCAGTATTTT.

This clonotype appeared many times. V and J are TRBV18 and TRBJ1-1; D ambiguous. Germline V gene data show CDR1 as KGHSH and CDR2 as LQKENI. The V end lost 6 bases, the J end lost 2 bases, and 10 bases lay between the germline ends. The CDR3 sequence is 13 residues long. CDR3 DNA: TGTGCCAGCTCCCTCCGGGAAAACACTGAAGCTTTCTTT. Translated, it gives CASSLRENTEAFF.

This clonotype has only a few counts. The J gene is TRBJ1-3, the V gene TRBV6-6; D not certain. CDR3 length equals 14 residues. The V end was cut by 2 bases, the J end by 6 bases, with 11 bases between. CDR1 and CDR2 (germline): MNHNY, SVGAGI (reference sequence). This chain's CDR3 is CASSYSAQKNTIYF. The CDR3 DNA follows: TGTGCCAGCAGTTACAGTGCCCAGAAAAACACCATATATTTT.

This clonotype has ten or more counts. The J gene is TRBJ2-7, the V gene TRBV2; the match to TRBD2 covers 7 bases. With V trimmed by 4 bases and J by 4 bases, 7 bases remained unmatched. The CDR3 extends over 14 amino acids. CDR1 is SNHLY and CDR2 is FYNNEI in the germline V gene. Here the CDR3 DNA reads TGTGCCAGCAGTGTCGGCGGGAGTAAATACGAGCAGTACTTC. Its protein is CASSVGGSKYEQYF.

The table lists this clonotype with many counts. This chain links TRBV28 with TRBJ1-1; TRBD1 is a possible D gene (5 bases). Germline lookup yields CDR1 MDHEN and CDR2 SYDVKM. This CDR3 has 12 residues. V was cut by 8 bases and J by 6 bases, with 13 bases left in between. The CDR3 loop is CASALGRSEAFF. The DNA of the CDR3 is TGTGCCAGCGCCCTGGGGCGCTCTGAAGCTTTCTTT.

This sequence joins TRBV28 and TRBJ1-2; D is perhaps TRBD1 (5 bases). The CDR3 sequence is 15 residues long. V lost 4 bases and J lost 2, with 14 bases in between. The germline V gene encodes CDR1 MDHEN and CDR2 SYDVKM. This CDR3 is CASSSNGGGNYGYTF. The CDR3 nucleotides are TGTGCCAGCAGTTCCAACGGCGGGGGGAACTATGGCTACACCTTC.

This clonotype was observed at least ten times. This chain uses TRBV7-3 with TRBJ2-1; 7 bases match TRBD2. V lost 2 bases to trimming and J lost 8 bases; unmatched junction nucleotides: 6. Germline assignment: CDR1 SGHTA and CDR2 FQGTGA. The CDR3 runs to 14 residues. The CDR3 loop is CASSLQAGEYEQFF. The CDR3 nucleotides read TGTGCCAGCAGCTTACAGGCGGGAGAATATGAGCAGTTCTTC.

This chain joins TRBV6-1 and TRBJ2-1, with 12 positions matching TRBD2. The CDR3 extends over 19 amino acids. V lost 7 bases to trimming and J lost 0 bases; unmatched junction nucleotides: 13. Per the germline V gene, CDR1 is MNHNS and CDR2 is SASEGT. The CDR3 loop reads CASKREMTSGSLSYNEQFF. The CDR3 DNA follows: TGTGCCAGCAAAAGAGAGATGACTAGCGGGAGCCTCTCCTACAATGAGCAGTTCTTC.

The chain is built from TRBV2 and TRBJ1-1; 9 bases are shared with TRBD1. This CDR3 is built from 13 residues. Trimming took 10 bases from V and 5 from J; bases not matched to a gene: 8. Germline values: CDR1 SNHLY, CDR2 FYNNEI. In DNA, the CDR3 is TGTGCCACCAGGACAGGGGAGGGTACTGAAGCTTTCTTT. Its translation is CATRTGEGTEAFF.

The sample holds a few counts of this clonotype. The chain joins TRBV18 to TRBJ1-5; perhaps TRBD1 as D (6 bases). V was shortened by 3 bases and J by 5 bases, with 11 bases between the two germline ends. The CDR3 length is 14 residues. Germline V gene sequence: CDR1 KGHSH, CDR2 LQKENI. The DNA of the CDR3 is TGTGCCAGCTCACCGAACAGGGATGATCAGCCCCAGCATTTT. Encoded protein: CASSPNRDDQPQHF.

This clonotype was observed a few times. The chain uses TRBV11-2 and TRBJ2-3; D is perhaps TRBD1 (6 bases). Germline V CDR1 and CDR2: SGHAT, FQNNGV. V lost 2 bases and J lost 2, with 11 bases in between. The CDR3 contains 15 residues. Written as DNA, the CDR3 is TGTGCCAGCAGCTTACGACAGGACATCACAGATACGCAGTATTTT. Translation: CASSLRQDITDTQYF.

This clonotype occurred many times. The chain recombines TRBV29-1 with TRBJ2-7; 10 bases map to TRBD2. The germline CDR1 and CDR2 sequences are SQVTM and ANQGSEA. The CDR3 runs to 14 residues. Germline trimming cut 4 bases from V and 0 bases from J; bases unmatched to any gene: 3. The CDR3 here is CSVVAGGPSYEQYF. DNA of the CDR3: TGCAGCGTTGTAGCGGGAGGACCCTCCTACGAGCAGTACTTC.

In its sample, this clonotype was seen a few times. The V and J genes are TRBV4-1 and TRBJ1-1; 8 nucleotides match TRBD1. J lost 5 bases, V lost 0 bases, and 11 bases had no gene match. The germline V gene encodes CDR1 MGHRA and CDR2 YSYEKL. CDR3 length: 17 residues. The CDR3: CASSQDLARGRGTEAFF. The DNA of the CDR3 is TGCGCCAGCAGCCAAGATCTGGCCAGGGGGCGGGGGACTGAAGCTTTCTTT.

This clonotype came up a few times. The chain combines TRBV13 with TRBJ2-6; the D gene is possibly TRBD1 (5 bases). Germline V gene lookup returns CDR1 PRHDT and CDR2 FYEKMQ (reference sequence). V gave up 0 bases and J gave up 2 bases, with 8 bases separating them. CDR3 length: 16 amino acids. The CDR3 spells CASSLGPGTGANVLTF. The CDR3 nucleotides read TGTGCCAGCAGCTTAGGACCAGGGACTGGGGCCAACGTCCTGACTTTC. Filled out from reference TRBV13 and TRBJ2-6, the complete variable domain reads AAGVIQSPRHLIKEKRETATLKCYPIPRHDTVYWYQQGPGQDPQFLISFYEKMQSDKGSIPDRFSAQQFSDYHSELNMSSLELGDSALYFCASSLGPGTGANVLTFGAGSRLTVL.

This clonotype was recorded a few times. The chain uses TRBV27 and TRBJ1-5; D uncertain. Germline V gene lookup returns CDR1 MNHEY and CDR2 SMNVEV (reference sequence). Trimming removed 6 bases from V and 4 bases from J, with 10 bases in between. The CDR3 totals 13 residues. In DNA form, the CDR3 reads TGTGCCAGCAGCAAGCAGACAAATCAGCCCCAGCATTTT. Amino acids: CASSKQTNQPQHF.

This clonotype was recorded at least ten times. V and J are TRBV12-3 or TRBV12-4 and TRBJ2-2, with 7 bases aligning to TRBD1. With V trimmed by 4 bases and J by 4 bases, 12 bases remained unmatched. The CDR3 extends over 17 amino acids. CDR3 coding DNA: TGTGCCAGCAGTTCTGAGTGGGGCCAGGGGGTCACCGGGGAGCTGTTTTTT. This codes for CASSSEWGQGVTGELFF.

This clonotype appeared a few times. The rearrangement links TRBV20-1 to TRBJ1-1; 7 nucleotides match TRBD1. This CDR3 has 15 amino acids. Germline assignment: CDR1 DFQATT and CDR2 SNEGSKA (reference sequence). The ends lost 5 bases at V and 11 bases at J; junction bases unmatched: 20. The CDR3 sequence: CSAHPSDRSAAVAFF. Here the CDR3 DNA reads TGCAGTGCTCACCCATCGGACAGGTCGGCCGCGGTGGCTTTCTTT.

This clonotype was seen a handful of times. The V gene is TRBV6-2 or TRBV6-3, the J gene TRBJ2-5; possibly TRBD1 for D (6 bases). There are 14 residues in the CDR3. V was pared by 5 bases and J by 5 bases, with 15 bases between. The germline V gene encodes CDR1 MNHEY and CDR2 SVGEGT. CDR3 residues: CASSQGTYRETQYF. The CDR3 DNA sequence: TGTGCCAGCAGTCAGGGGACCTACCGGGAGACCCAGTACTTC.

This clonotype was observed a few times. V and J are TRBV5-1 and TRBJ1-4; the D is unclear. Germline CDR1 SGHRS, CDR2 YFSETQ. The length of the CDR3 is 15 residues. The V and J ends lost 0 bases and 5 bases respectively, with 11 bases between them. The CDR3 sequence is CASSLDGRTNEKLFF. CDR3 sequence (DNA): TGCGCCAGCAGCTTGGATGGACGTACAAATGAAAAACTGTTTTTT.

The J gene is TRBJ2-3, the V gene TRBV11-2; no clear D. Germline V gives CDR1 SGHAT, CDR2 FQNNGV. The CDR3 sequence is 15 residues long. The germline V and J ends were trimmed by 3 bases and 0 bases, with 10 bases remaining between them. The CDR3 sequence is CASSLQQTSTDTQYF. The CDR3 DNA follows: TGTGCCAGCAGCTTGCAGCAAACTAGCACAGATACGCAGTATTTT.

The genes are TRBV19 and TRBJ2-2; D possibly corresponds to TRBD2 (6 bases). The length of the CDR3 is 16 residues. V dropped 6 bases and J dropped 3 bases, with 17 bases sitting between them. In germline, CDR1 is LNHDA, CDR2 SQIVND (reference sequence). CDR3 in DNA: TGTGCCAGTAGGGCCGGGAGAGCAGGGTACACCGGGGAGCTGTTTTTT. Protein: CASRAGRAGYTGELFF.